This T cell receptor beta chain comes out of a study of cytomegalovirus exposure and HLA in healthy donors. Study-wide points: Cytomegalovirus association was assigned to approximately 160 TCR beta chains.

Primers for the PCR totalled 60 Vbeta and 13 Jbeta. The data were produced by immunoSEQ multiplex PCR, yet TCRdb's version contains in-frame clones alone and is incomplete. The sample has 100,000 to 150,000 clones, around 82% seen once; the top ten hold 3.6%. About this clone itself: Its antigen is as yet unknown.

Germline CDR1 and CDR2: SGHTA and FQGNSA. CDR3 size: 15 residues. V was cut by 5 bases and J by 5 bases, with 18 bases left in between. The gene calls are TRBV7-2 and TRBJ2-5, with D maybe TRBD1 (6 bases). The sequencing sample was made of PBMCs. The TCR originated in a man aged 35 to 55 in good health and CMV-seronegative. CDR3 coding DNA: TGTGCCAGCAGCCGTATTCAGGGGCTGAGCGAGACCCAGTACTTC. Translating gives CASSRIQGLSETQYF.